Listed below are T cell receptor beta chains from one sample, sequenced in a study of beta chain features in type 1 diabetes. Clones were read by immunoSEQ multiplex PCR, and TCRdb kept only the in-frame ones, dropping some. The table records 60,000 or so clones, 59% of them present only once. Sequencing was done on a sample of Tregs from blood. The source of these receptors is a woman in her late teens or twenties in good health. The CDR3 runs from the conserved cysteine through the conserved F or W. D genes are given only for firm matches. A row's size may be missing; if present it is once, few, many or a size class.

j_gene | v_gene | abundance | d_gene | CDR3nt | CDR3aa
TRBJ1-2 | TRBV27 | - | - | TGTGCCGCTGGGGAGGCAAGATATAACTATGGCTACACCTTC | CAAGEARYNYGYTF
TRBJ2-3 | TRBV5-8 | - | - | TGTGCCAGCAGCTTGGTACAACAGCTTAACACAGATACGCAGTATTTT | CASSLVQQLNTDTQYF
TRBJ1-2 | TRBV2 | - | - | TGTGCCAGCAGGAGGTGGGAGACTGCGTATGGCTACACCTTC | CASRRWETAYGYTF
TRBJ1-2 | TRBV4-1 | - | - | TGCGCCAGCAGCCATTTGACAGCGAACTATGGCTACACCTTC | CASSHLTANYGYTF
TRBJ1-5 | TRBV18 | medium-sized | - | TGTGCCAGCTCACCAGTCGACACCAATCAGCCCCAGCATTTT | CASSPVDTNQPQHF
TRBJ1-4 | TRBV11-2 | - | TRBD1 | TGTGCCAGCAGCTTGAGGACAGGTTTTAATGAAAAACTGTTTTTT | CASSLRTGFNEKLFF
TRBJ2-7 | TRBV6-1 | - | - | TGTGCCAGCAGTGACACCTACTACGAGCAGTACTTC | CASSDTYYEQYF
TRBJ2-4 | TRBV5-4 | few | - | TGTGCCAGCAGCTTTCGGGGGGCCGCCAAAAACATTCAGTACTTC | CASSFRGAAKNIQYF
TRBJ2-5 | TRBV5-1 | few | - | TGCGCCAGCAGCTCTGGAGGTAGCGTTAGTCGGGAGACCCAGTACTTC | CASSSGGSVSRETQYF
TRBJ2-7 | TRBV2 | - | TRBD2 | TGTGCCAGCAGTGTACCGGGACTAGCTGGGGAGCAGTACTTC | CASSVPGLAGEQYF
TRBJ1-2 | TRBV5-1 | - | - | TGCGCCAGCAGCTTTGAAGGGGCCTATGGCTACACCTTC | CASSFEGAYGYTF
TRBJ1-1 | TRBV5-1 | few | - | TGCGCCAGCAGCTTGATACAAATGAACACTGAAGCTTTCTTT | CASSLIQMNTEAFF
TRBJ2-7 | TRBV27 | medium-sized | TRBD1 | TGTGCCAGCAGTTCGGACAGGGGGCGCGGAACCCCCCCCCACGAGCAGTACTTC | CASSSDRGRGTPPHEQYF
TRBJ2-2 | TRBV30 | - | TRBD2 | TGTGCCTGCGCTGGGGGGGCGAACACCGGGGAGCTGTTTTTT | CACAGGANTGELFF
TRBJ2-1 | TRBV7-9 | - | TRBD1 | TGTGCCAGCAGCCCGGGACAGGGGCTGGGCAATGAGCAGTTCTTC | CASSPGQGLGNEQFF
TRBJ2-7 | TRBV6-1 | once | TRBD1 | TGTGCCAGCAGTGACCTGCTCAGGGGGCGAAGCTCCTACGAGCAGTACTTC | CASSDLLRGRSSYEQYF
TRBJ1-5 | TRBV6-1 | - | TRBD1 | TGTGCCAGCAGAGAGGGGGCCTCCTCATATCAGCCCCAGCATTTT | CASREGASSYQPQHF
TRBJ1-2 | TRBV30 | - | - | TGTGCCTGGAGTGTACTCCCGGGACTGGTAGGCTATGGCTACACCTTC | CAWSVLPGLVGYGYTF
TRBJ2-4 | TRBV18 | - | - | TGTGCCAGCTCACCAGGGGAGGATGGCATTCAGTACTTC | CASSPGEDGIQYF
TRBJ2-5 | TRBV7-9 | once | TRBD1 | TGTGCCAGCAGCTCGCCCGGGACAGGGGGCCTAATTTCTGAGACCCAGTACTTC | CASSSPGTGGLISETQYF
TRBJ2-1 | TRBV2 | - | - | TGTGCCAGCAGTGAAACAGACAATGAGCAGTTCTTC | CASSETDNEQFF
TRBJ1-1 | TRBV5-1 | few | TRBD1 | TGCGCCAGCAGCCGAGGGGGCGAGGCGGACACTGAAGCTTTCTTT | CASSRGGEADTEAFF
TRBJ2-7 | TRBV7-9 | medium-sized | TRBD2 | TGTGCCAGCAGCCCGCCGGGACTAGGGTACGAGCAGTACTTC | CASSPPGLGYEQYF
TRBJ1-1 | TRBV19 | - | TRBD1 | TGTGCCAGTAGTATAACAGGGGCCGAAGCTTTCTTT | CASSITGAEAFF
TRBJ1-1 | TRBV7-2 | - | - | TGTGCCAGCAGCTTATCAGGGAACACTGAAGCTTTCTTT | CASSLSGNTEAFF
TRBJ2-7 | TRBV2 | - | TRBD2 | TGTGCCAGCAGTGAAGGAAGCGGGGGGGCATACGAGCAGTACTTC | CASSEGSGGAYEQYF
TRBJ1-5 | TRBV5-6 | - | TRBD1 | TGTGCCAGCAGCTCGACAGGGGGAGGCCAGCCCCAGCATTTT | CASSSTGGGQPQHF
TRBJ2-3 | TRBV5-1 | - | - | TGCGCCAGCAGCTTGGCCGGTGGTGGCACAGATACGCAGTATTTT | CASSLAGGGTDTQYF
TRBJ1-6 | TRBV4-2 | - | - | TGTGCCAGCAGCCAAGATTGGTCAGGGGCCTATAATTCACCCCTCCACTTT | CASSQDWSGAYNSPLHF
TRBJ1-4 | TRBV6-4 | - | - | TGTGCCAGCAGTGACTCGGCGGGAAGGGAAAAACTGTTTTTT | CASSDSAGREKLFF
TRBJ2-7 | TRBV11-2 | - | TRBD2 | TGTGCCAGCAGCTTAGCGGGGGGGGACACCCCCTACGAGCAGTACTTC | CASSLAGGDTPYEQYF
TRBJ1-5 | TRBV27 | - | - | TGTGCCAGCAGTTTATATTATAGCAATCAGCCCCAGCATTTT | CASSLYYSNQPQHF
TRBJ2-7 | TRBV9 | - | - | TGTGCCAGCAGCGTAGGGGCAGGCAATGCCTACGAGCAGTACTTC | CASSVGAGNAYEQYF
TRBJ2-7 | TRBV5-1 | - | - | TGCGCCAGCAGCTTGGGGCTAGTCTCCTACGAGCAGTACTTC | CASSLGLVSYEQYF
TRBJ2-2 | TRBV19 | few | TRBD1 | TGTGCCAGTAGTCGATCAGGGGGACGGAACACCGGGGAGCTGTTTTTT | CASSRSGGRNTGELFF
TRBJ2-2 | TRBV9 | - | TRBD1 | TGTGCCAGCAGCCCAAGGAGGGACAGGCTTGATGCGAACACCGGGGAGCTGTTTTTT | CASSPRRDRLDANTGELFF
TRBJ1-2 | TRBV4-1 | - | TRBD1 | TGCGCCAGCAGTCGGGACAGGGGGTATGGCTACACCTTC | CASSRDRGYGYTF
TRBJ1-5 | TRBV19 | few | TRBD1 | TGTGCCAGTAGTGGGACAGGGAATTGGCAGCCCCAGCATTTT | CASSGTGNWQPQHF
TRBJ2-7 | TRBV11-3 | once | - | TGTGCCAGCAGCCGTCTAGCTGAACCACCCTACGAGCAGTACTTC | CASSRLAEPPYEQYF
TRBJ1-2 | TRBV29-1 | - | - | TGCAGCGTAGGACAGAACTATGGCTACACCTTC | CSVGQNYGYTF
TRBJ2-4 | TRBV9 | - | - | TGTGCCAGCAGCGTAGACCCCAGGGGCGCCTCTACCATTCAGTACTTC | CASSVDPRGASTIQYF
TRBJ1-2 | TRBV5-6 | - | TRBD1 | TGTGCCAGCAGCCCGGGACAGGGATATGGCTACACCTTC | CASSPGQGYGYTF
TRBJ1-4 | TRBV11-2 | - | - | TGTGCCAGCAGCTTTGGGGGGGGGAGGGCTGAAAAACTGTTTTTT | CASSFGGGRAEKLFF
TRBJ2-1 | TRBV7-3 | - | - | TGTGCCAGCAGCCCGTCCCCAGGTTTCTACAATGAGCAGTTCTTC | CASSPSPGFYNEQFF
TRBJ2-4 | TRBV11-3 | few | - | TGTGCCAGCAGCTTAGACGGTAAAAACATTCAGTACTTC | CASSLDGKNIQYF
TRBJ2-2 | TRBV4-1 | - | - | TGCGCCAGCAGCACGGGGGGCGGGACGAACACCGGGGAGCTGTTTTTT | CASSTGGGTNTGELFF
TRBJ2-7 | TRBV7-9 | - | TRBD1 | TGTGCCAGCAGCTTAGATACGAAGCGACAGGGGGCCGTAACCTACGAGCAGTACTTC | CASSLDTKRQGAVTYEQYF
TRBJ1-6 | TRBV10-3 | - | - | TGTGCCATCAGTGAGTCAAACGGAGGATCACCCCTCCACTTT | CAISESNGGSPLHF